Shown below are 27 T cell receptor beta chains from a single sample sequenced in a study of T cells in Graves' hyperthyroidism and ophthalmopathy. The CDR3 regions of TCR beta were amplified from RNA transcripts. First-round RT-PCR of the TCR CDR3 relied on the HTBI primer set. TCRdb reprocessed the multiplex PCR reads with MiXCR, giving one entry per CDR3 protein. The repertoire consists of fewer than 550,000 distinct CDR3 sequences, with less than 20% occurring once and the leading ten covering roughly 8%. Sequenced input: blood. The receptors originated from a woman aged 18-29 years with Graves' hyperthyroidism.

This clonotype has only a few counts. This chain links TRBV4-1 with TRBJ2-7, with 7 bases fitting TRBD2. Germline assignment: CDR1 MGHRA and CDR2 YSYEKL. The CDR3 extends over 16 amino acids. After removal of 4 bases from V and 3 bases from J, the junction contained 12 bases not matched to a gene. The CDR3 sequence: CASSPLPAGDVYEQYF. The CDR3 nucleotides read TGCGCCAGCAGCCCGCTACCGGCGGGAGACGTCTACGAGCAGTACTTC.

In this sample, this clonotype turned up many times. CDR3 in DNA: TGTGCCAGCGTGGGAGGGGTGGACTATGGCTACACCTTC. Its protein product is CASVGGVDYGYTF. The chain employs TRBV7-9 and TRBJ1-2; a possible D gene is TRBD1 (5 bases). This CDR3 is 13 amino acids long. Per the germline V gene, CDR1 is SEHNR and CDR2 is FQNEAQ (reference sequence). V was cut by 8 bases and J by 3 bases, with 13 bases left in between.

In this sample, this clonotype turned up many times. The CDR3 reads CASSQGTGDSTNEKLFF. In DNA form, the CDR3 reads TGTGCCAGCAGCCAAGGGACAGGGGATTCAACTAATGAAAAACTGTTTTTT. V and J are TRBV28 and TRBJ1-4; 10 positions match TRBD1. V shed 6 bases and J 0 bases; nucleotides not matched to a gene: 7. Germline V lookup: CDR1 MDHEN, CDR2 SYDVKM. The CDR3 has 17 amino acids. Based on the CDR3 plus reference TRBV28 and TRBJ1-4, the full variable domain is DVKVTQSSRYLVKRTGEKVFLECVQDMDHENMFWYRQDPGLGLRLIYFSYDVKMKEKGDIPEGYSVSREKKERFSLILESASTNQTSMYLCASSQGTGDSTNEKLFFGSGTQLSVL.

This clonotype was picked up many times. This chain links TRBV14 with TRBJ2-1, with TRBD2 identical over 7 bases. There are 15 residues in the CDR3. Looked up from germline, CDR1 is SGHDN and CDR2 is FVKESK. Trimming at V came to 1 base and at J to 5 bases, leaving 5 bases not matched to a gene. The CDR3 nucleotides read TGTGCCAGCAGCCAAGTAGCGGGCCCGGACAATGAGCAGTTCTTC. Encoded protein: CASSQVAGPDNEQFF. The entire variable domain, with the rest obtained from reference TRBV14 and TRBJ2-1, is as follows: EAGVTQFPSHSVIEKGQTVTLRCDPISGHDNLYWYRRVMGKEIKFLLHFVKESKQDESGMPNNRFLAERTGGTYSTLKVQPAELEDSGVYFCASSQVAGPDNEQFFGPGTRLTVL.

This chain connects TRBV3-1 to TRBJ2-4; the D gene is possibly TRBD2 (6 bases). This CDR3 has 17 residues. CDR1 is LGHDT and CDR2 is YNNKEL in the germline V gene (reference sequence). The V end lost 0 bases, the J end lost 0 bases, and 12 bases lay between the germline ends. DNA of the CDR3: TGTGCCAGCAGCCAAGATTGGGGGGATGTAGCCAAAAACATTCAGTACTTC. Encoded protein: CASSQDWGDVAKNIQYF. Drawing the rest from reference TRBV3-1 and TRBJ2-4, the complete variable domain is DTAVSQTPKYLVTQMGNDKSIKCEQNLGHDTMYWYKQDSKKFLKIMFSYNNKELIINETVPNRFSPKSPDKAHLNLHINSLELGDSAVYFCASSQDWGDVAKNIQYFGAGTRLSVL.

This clonotype was counted many times. V and J are TRBV28 and TRBJ2-7; D may correspond to TRBD1 or TRBD2 (5 bases each). Germline V gene sequence: CDR1 MDHEN, CDR2 SYDVKM. The V end was cut by 7 bases, the J end by 4 bases, with 17 bases between. The CDR3 length is 14 residues. The CDR3 DNA reads as TGTGCCAGCATCCCCGTCGGGGCGGGTTACGAGCAGTACTTC. This codes for CASIPVGAGYEQYF.

This clonotype was found many times. The genes are TRBV10-3 and TRBJ1-5; D might be TRBD1 (5 bases). V lost 10 bases to trimming and J lost 2 bases, with 12 bases between them. This CDR3 has 13 amino acids. Germline lookup yields CDR1 ENHRY and CDR2 SYGVKD. The CDR3 spells CATQQQGNQPQHF. The CDR3 nucleotides read TGTGCCACCCAACAACAGGGCAATCAGCCCCAGCATTTT.

This clonotype was picked up one time. This sequence joins TRBV5-5 and TRBJ1-5, with 7 bases identical to TRBD1. The germline gives CDR1 SGHKS, CDR2 YYEKEE (reference sequence). Unmatched junction bases numbered 12, after V lost 0 bases and J lost 6 bases. The CDR3 totals 17 residues. The CDR3 here is CASSLEGEGAPGQPQHF. CDR3 DNA: TGTGCCAGCAGCTTGGAGGGGGAGGGGGCGCCGGGTCAGCCCCAGCATTTT. Based on the CDR3 plus reference TRBV5-5 and TRBJ1-5, the full variable domain is DAGVTQSPTHLIKTRGQQVTLRCSPISGHKSVSWYQQVLGQGPQFIFQYYEKEERGRGNFPDRFSARQFPNYSSELNVNALLLGDSALYLCASSLEGEGAPGQPQHFGDGTRLSIL.

This clonotype has at least ten counts. The genes are TRBV3-1 and TRBJ2-7, with D tentatively TRBD1 (5 bases). Trimming stripped 4 bases from V and 3 bases from J, with 16 bases between. Germline V gives CDR1 LGHDT, CDR2 YNNKEL (reference sequence). This CDR3 is 15 amino acids long. CDR3 in amino acids: CASSPHPREDYEQYF. Here the CDR3 DNA reads TGTGCCAGCAGCCCCCACCCCAGGGAAGACTACGAGCAGTACTTC.

Many counts were recorded for this clonotype. The rearrangement links TRBV12-3 or TRBV12-4 to TRBJ1-6; D is possibly TRBD1 (5 bases). Trimming stripped 6 bases from V and 8 bases from J, with 14 bases between. CDR3 length equals 14 residues. The CDR3 DNA is TGTGCCAGCAGGGGCGAGGGGACCTATTCACCCCTCCACTTT. It yields the protein CASRGEGTYSPLHF.

The chain employs TRBV4-2 and TRBJ2-4; 9 nucleotides match TRBD2. The J segment lost 9 bases and the V segment lost 0 bases, leaving 6 bases of the junction unmatched. The CDR3 runs to 15 residues. Germline V gene lookup returns CDR1 LGHNA and CDR2 YNFKEQ. The CDR3 DNA is TGTGCCAGCAGCCAAGATACGGCGGGGGGGGGCATTCAGTACTTC. Residues: CASSQDTAGGGIQYF.

The V and J genes are TRBV5-1 and TRBJ2-7; possible D gene TRBD1, 5 bases. Germline CDR1 is SGHRS and CDR2 is YFSETQ. This CDR3 is 15 amino acids long. V lost 3 bases, J lost 0 bases, and 13 bases lay in between. This CDR3 reads CASSSQGLLSYEQYF. In DNA form, the CDR3 reads TGCGCCAGCAGCTCCCAGGGCCTTCTCTCCTACGAGCAGTACTTC.

This clonotype was seen repeatedly, ten times or more. V gene TRBV20-1 combines with J gene TRBJ2-1; D is undetermined. The CDR3 has 18 residues. Germline-derived CDR1 and CDR2 are DFQATT and SNEGSKA (reference sequence). With 1 base removed from V and 0 bases from J, the gap between germline ends came to 19 bases. The CDR3 reads CSARGVGRPPSSYNEQFF. The CDR3 DNA sequence: TGCAGTGCTAGAGGAGTGGGCAGGCCTCCGAGCTCCTACAATGAGCAGTTCTTC.

The chain combines TRBV24-1 with TRBJ1-2; 9 bases fit TRBD1. The CDR3 is made up of 16 amino acids. The ends lost 2 bases at V and 4 bases at J; junction bases unmatched: 7. CDR1 is KGHDR and CDR2 is SFDVKD in the germline V gene. The CDR3, as DNA: TGTGCCACCAGTGATTCGGGGACAGGGATCATCTATGGCTACACCTTC. Residues: CATSDSGTGIIYGYTF.

This clonotype was observed a few times. The rearrangement joins TRBV5-4 to TRBJ1-2; D is uncertain. The CDR3 runs 15 residues. Germline V gene sequence: CDR1 SGHNT, CDR2 YYREEE (reference sequence). The V end was cut by 2 bases, the J end by 0 bases, with 11 bases between. Here the CDR3 DNA reads TGTGCCAGCAGCTTAATCGAAAGAGCTAACTATGGCTACACCTTC. This codes for CASSLIERANYGYTF.

This clonotype showed up many times. This chain's CDR3 is CASTPGRTYNEQFF. The CDR3 DNA reads TGTGCCAGCACCCCGGGACGGACCTACAATGAGCAGTTCTTC. The chain uses TRBV7-2 and TRBJ2-1; D could derive from TRBD1 or TRBD2 (5 bases each). CDR1 and CDR2 from the germline V gene are SGHTA and FQGNSA. Trimming cost V 7 bases and J 2 bases, with 12 bases left between them. This CDR3 has 14 residues.

This clonotype was counted ten times or more. The V call is TRBV5-1, the J call TRBJ1-4, with 9 bases matching TRBD1. Germline V gene lookup returns CDR1 SGHRS and CDR2 YFSETQ. This CDR3 is 15 amino acids long. V lost 4 bases and J lost 9; bases outside the gene matches: 10. The CDR3 sequence: CASSPDGTGIKKLFF. CDR3 in DNA: TGCGCCAGCAGCCCAGACGGGACAGGGATTAAAAAACTGTTTTTT.

This clonotype has ten or more counts. The chain combines TRBV25-1 with TRBJ2-5, with D perhaps TRBD2 (6 bases). Germline CDR1 and CDR2: MGHDK and SYGVNS. Trimming removed 8 bases at V and 4 bases at J, with 14 bases between. CDR3 length: 13 amino acids. The CDR3: CASASIGGETQYF. Written as DNA, the CDR3 is TGTGCCAGCGCTTCAATCGGGGGAGAGACCCAGTACTTC. Together with reference TRBV25-1 and TRBJ2-5, the CDR3 gives the full variable domain: EADIYQTPRYLVIGTGKKITLECSQTMGHDKMYWYQQDPGMELHLIHYSYGVNSTEKGDLSSESTVSRIRTEHFPLTLESARPSHTSQYLCASASIGGETQYFGPGTRLLVL.

This clonotype was recorded many times. The rearrangement joins TRBV12-3 or TRBV12-4 to TRBJ2-2; D unresolved. Between the trimmed V and J ends, which lost 6 bases and 2 bases, there was a span of 4 bases. This CDR3 comprises 12 residues. CDR3 loop: CASSLNTGELFF. The CDR3 DNA follows: TGTGCCAGCAGCTTAAACACCGGGGAGCTGTTTTTT.

Ten or more counts support this clonotype. The rearrangement uses TRBV5-1 and TRBJ2-7, with 8 bases that match TRBD1. This CDR3 is 13 amino acids long. The germline gives CDR1 SGHRS, CDR2 YFSETQ. V was pared by 5 bases and J by 5 bases, with 6 bases of the junction left unmatched. The CDR3 DNA reads as TGCGCCAGCAGGGACAGGGTGAACAACGAGCAGTACTTC. Translated: CASRDRVNNEQYF.

Comments on this clonotype: This may be a read error: a much more frequent sequence differs by one nucleotide. This chain connects TRBV5-1 to TRBJ2-7, with 11 positions matching TRBD1. Germline V gene data show CDR1 as SGHRS and CDR2 as YFSETQ. Losses at the gene ends were 3 bases for V and 5 bases for J; bases not matched to a gene: 7. The CDR3 covers 15 residues. The CDR3 coding sequence is TGCGCCAGCAGCTCGGATAGGACAGGGGGCAACGAGCAGTACGTC. Translation: CASSSDRTGGNEQYV.

The chain uses TRBV28 and TRBJ1-4; no clear D. Germline loops: CDR1 MDHEN, CDR2 SYDVKM. V lost 6 bases, J lost 15 bases, and 14 bases lay in between. The CDR3 totals 11 residues. This chain's CDR3 is CASRAGWTVFF. For the CDR3, the DNA is TGTGCCAGCAGGGCGGGATGGACGGTGTTTTTT.

This clonotype was seen a few times. The chain has TRBV4-2 and TRBJ2-3; D ambiguous. V was clipped by 0 bases and J by 7 bases, with 5 bases between them. Germline V gene data show CDR1 as LGHNA and CDR2 as YNFKEQ. The CDR3 has 12 residues. CDR3 loop: CASSQDANTQYF. CDR3 DNA sequence: TGTGCCAGCAGCCAAGATGCGAATACGCAGTATTTT.

This clonotype showed up just a few times. V and J are TRBV20-1 and TRBJ1-2; D is unclear. This CDR3 is 14 amino acids long. Germline V gene lookup returns CDR1 DFQATT and CDR2 SNEGSKA (reference sequence). Trimming cost V 4 bases and J 2 bases, with 14 bases left between them. CDR3 protein: CSAINPARNYGYTF. Written as DNA, the CDR3 is TGCAGTGCTATTAATCCCGCGAGGAACTATGGCTACACCTTC.

The chain links TRBV5-1 to TRBJ2-5; TRBD1 matches 11 bases. Germline-derived CDR1 and CDR2 are SGHRS and YFSETQ. CDR3 length: 14 residues. Trimming removed 3 bases from V and 5 bases from J; junction bases left unmatched: 3. CDR3 amino acids: CASSWTGGRETQYF. In DNA form, the CDR3 reads TGCGCCAGCAGCTGGACAGGGGGCCGGGAGACCCAGTACTTC.

Ten or more counts support this clonotype. This chain joins TRBV6-5 and TRBJ2-1; TRBD1 matches 7 bases. J was trimmed by 4 bases and V by 2 bases; bases with no gene match: 2. Germline V gene lookup returns CDR1 MNHEY and CDR2 SVGAGI. This CDR3 has 14 residues. DNA for the CDR3: TGTGCCAGCAGTTACCGGGACAGTTACAATGAGCAGTTCTTC. The encoded protein is CASSYRDSYNEQFF.

This clonotype was seen repeatedly, ten times or more. The gene calls are TRBV6-5 and TRBJ2-3; tentatively, D is TRBD1 (5 bases). Trimming shortened V by 2 bases and J by 2 bases, and 5 bases separated the two germline ends. The V gene's germline CDR1 is MNHEY and CDR2 SVGAGI. This CDR3 has 13 residues. CDR3 DNA sequence: TGTGCCAGCAGTTACGGACACACAGATACGCAGTATTTT. Protein product: CASSYGHTDTQYF.